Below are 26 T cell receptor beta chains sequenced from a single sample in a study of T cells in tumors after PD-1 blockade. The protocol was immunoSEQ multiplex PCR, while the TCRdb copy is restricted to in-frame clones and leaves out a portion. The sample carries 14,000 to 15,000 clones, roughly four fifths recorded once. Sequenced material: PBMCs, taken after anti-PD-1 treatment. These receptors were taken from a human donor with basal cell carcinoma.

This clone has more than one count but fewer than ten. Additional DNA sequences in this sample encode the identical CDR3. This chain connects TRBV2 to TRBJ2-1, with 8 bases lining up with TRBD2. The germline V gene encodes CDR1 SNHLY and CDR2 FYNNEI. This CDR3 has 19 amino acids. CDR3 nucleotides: TGTCCCCGCTGTTACGGGGGGGCGGGGGAGGGGAGCTCCTACAATGAGCAGTTCTTC. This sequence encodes CPRCYGGAGEGSSYNEQFF. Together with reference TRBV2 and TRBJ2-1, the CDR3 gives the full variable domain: EPEVTQTPSHQVTQMGQEVILRCVPISNHLYFYWYRQILGQKVEFLVSFYNNEISEKSEIFDDQFSVERPDGSNFTLKIRSTKLEDSAMYFCPRCYGGAGEGSSYNEQFFGPGTRLTVL.

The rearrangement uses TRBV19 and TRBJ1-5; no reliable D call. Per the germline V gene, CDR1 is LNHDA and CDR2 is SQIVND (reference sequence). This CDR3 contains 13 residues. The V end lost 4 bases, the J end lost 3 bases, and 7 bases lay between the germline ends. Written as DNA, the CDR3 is TGTGCCAGTAGTACCCGGGTCAATCAGCCCCAGCATTTT. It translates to CASSTRVNQPQHF.

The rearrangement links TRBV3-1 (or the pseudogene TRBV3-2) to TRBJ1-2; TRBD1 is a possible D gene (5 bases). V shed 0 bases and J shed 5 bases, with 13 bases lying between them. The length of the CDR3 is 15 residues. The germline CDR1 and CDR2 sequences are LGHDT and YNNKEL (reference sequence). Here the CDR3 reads CASSQDVRTRYGYTF. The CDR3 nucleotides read TGTGCCAGCAGCCAAGATGTCCGGACACGGTATGGCTACACCTTC.

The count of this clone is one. This CDR3 reads CASTPVIGGNTIYF. In DNA, the CDR3 is TGTGCCAGCACCCCCGTAATAGGAGGAAACACCATATATTTT. The chain joins TRBV7-6 to TRBJ1-3; D call uncertain. The V gene's germline CDR1 is SGHVS and CDR2 FNYEAQ. This CDR3 is built from 14 residues. The V end lost 7 bases, the J end lost 4 bases, and 14 bases lay between the germline ends.

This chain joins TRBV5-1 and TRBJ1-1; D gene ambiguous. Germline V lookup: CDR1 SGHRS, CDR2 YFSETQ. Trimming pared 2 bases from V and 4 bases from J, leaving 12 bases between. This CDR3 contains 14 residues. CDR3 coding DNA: TGCGCCAGCAGCTTATTAAGTGTGAGCACTGAAGCTTTCTTT. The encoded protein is CASSLLSVSTEAFF.

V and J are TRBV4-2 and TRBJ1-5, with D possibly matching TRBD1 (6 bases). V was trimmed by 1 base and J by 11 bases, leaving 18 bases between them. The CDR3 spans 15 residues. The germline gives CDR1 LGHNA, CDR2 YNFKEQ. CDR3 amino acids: CASSQVFGGQGAQHF. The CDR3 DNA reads TGTGCCAGCAGCCAAGTCTTCGGGGGCCAAGGGGCCCAGCATTTT.

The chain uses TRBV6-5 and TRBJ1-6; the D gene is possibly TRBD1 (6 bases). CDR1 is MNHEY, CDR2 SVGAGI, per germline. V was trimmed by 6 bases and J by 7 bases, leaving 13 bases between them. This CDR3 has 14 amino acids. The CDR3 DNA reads TGTGCCAGCAGCCTACAGGGAGGAAATTCACCCCTCCACTTT. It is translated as CASSLQGGNSPLHF.

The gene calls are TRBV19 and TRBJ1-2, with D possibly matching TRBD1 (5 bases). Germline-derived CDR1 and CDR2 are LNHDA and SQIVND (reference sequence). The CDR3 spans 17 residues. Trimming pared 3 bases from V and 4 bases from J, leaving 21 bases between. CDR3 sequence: CASSIGGTDGELYGYTF. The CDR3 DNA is TGTGCCAGTAGTATTGGGGGGACCGACGGGGAGCTCTATGGCTACACCTTC.

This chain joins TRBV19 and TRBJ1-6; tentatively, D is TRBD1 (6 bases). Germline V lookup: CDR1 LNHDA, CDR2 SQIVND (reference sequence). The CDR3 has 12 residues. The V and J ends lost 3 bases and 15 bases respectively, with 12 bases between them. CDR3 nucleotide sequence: TGTGCCAGTAGTATCGGCGGGACAATCCTCCACTTT. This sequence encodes CASSIGGTILHF.

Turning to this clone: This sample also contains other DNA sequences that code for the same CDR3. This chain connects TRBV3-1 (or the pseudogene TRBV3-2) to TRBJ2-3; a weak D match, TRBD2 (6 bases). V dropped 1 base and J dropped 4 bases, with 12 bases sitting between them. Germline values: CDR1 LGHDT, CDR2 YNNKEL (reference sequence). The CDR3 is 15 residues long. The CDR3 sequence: CASSQAGGPADTQYF. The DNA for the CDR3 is TGTGCCAGCAGCCAAGCCGGAGGGCCCGCAGATACGCAGTATTTT.

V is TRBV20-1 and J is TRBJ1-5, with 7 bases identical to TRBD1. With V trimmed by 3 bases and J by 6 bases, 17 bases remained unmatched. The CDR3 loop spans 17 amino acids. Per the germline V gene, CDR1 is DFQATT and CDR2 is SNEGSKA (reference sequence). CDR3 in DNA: TGCAGTGCTAGTCGAACAGGGGTTGGTGAGCTTCGTCAGCCCCAGCATTTT. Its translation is CSASRTGVGELRQPQHF.

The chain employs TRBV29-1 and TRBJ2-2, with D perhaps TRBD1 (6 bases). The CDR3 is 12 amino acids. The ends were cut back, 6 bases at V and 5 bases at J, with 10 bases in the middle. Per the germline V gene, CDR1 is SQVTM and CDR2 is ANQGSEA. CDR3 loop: CSVVQGTGELFF. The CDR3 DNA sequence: TGCAGCGTGGTACAGGGTACCGGGGAGCTGTTTTTT.

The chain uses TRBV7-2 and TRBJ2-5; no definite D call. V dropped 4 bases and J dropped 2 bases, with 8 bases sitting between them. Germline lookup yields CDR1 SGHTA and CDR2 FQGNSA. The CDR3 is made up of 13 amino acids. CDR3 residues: CASSYDGQETQYF. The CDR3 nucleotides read TGTGCCAGCAGCTACGACGGGCAAGAGACCCAGTACTTC.

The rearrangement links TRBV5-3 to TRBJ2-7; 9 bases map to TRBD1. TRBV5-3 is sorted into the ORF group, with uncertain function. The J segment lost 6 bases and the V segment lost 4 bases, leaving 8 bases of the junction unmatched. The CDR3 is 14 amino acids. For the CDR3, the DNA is TGTGCCAGAAGCGAGCCGGGACAGGGAGGCGAGCAGTACTTC. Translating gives CARSEPGQGGEQYF.

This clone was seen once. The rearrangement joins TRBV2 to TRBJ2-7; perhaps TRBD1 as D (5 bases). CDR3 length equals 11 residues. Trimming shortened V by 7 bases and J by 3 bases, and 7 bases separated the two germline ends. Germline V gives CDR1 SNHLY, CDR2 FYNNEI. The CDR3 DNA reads TGTGCCAGCACGGACAACTACGAGCAGTACTTC. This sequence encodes CASTDNYEQYF.

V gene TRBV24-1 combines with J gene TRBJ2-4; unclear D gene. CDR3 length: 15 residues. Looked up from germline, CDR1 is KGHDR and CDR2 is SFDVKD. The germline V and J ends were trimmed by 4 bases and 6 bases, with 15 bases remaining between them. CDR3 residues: CATSEFGGVGNIQYF. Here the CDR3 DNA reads TGTGCCACCAGTGAGTTCGGCGGAGTCGGAAACATTCAGTACTTC.

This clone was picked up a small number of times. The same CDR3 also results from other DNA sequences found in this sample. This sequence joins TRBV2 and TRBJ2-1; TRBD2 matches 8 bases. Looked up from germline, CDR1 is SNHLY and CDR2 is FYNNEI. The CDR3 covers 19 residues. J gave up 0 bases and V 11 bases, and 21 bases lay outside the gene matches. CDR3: CAPCDGGARAGSSYNEQFF. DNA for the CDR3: TGTGCCCCCTGTGACGGGGGGGCGCGGGCGGGGAGCTCCTACAATGAGCAGTTCTTC.

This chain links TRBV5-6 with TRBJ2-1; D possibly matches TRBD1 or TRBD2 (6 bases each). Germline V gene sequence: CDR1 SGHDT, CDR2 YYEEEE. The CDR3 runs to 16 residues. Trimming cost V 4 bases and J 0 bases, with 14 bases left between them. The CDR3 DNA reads TGTGCCAGCAGCCTCGGGGGCGTTGGCTCCTACAATGAGCAGTTCTTC. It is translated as CASSLGGVGSYNEQFF.

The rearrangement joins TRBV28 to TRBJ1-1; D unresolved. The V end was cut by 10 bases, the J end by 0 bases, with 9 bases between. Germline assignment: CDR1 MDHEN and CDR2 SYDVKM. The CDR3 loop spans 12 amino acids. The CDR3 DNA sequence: TGTGCCATCCAGCCTTTGAACACTGAAGCTTTCTTT. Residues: CAIQPLNTEAFF.

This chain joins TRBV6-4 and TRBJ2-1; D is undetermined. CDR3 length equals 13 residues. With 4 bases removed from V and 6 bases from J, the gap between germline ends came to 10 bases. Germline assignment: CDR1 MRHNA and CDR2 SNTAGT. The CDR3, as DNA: TGTGCCAGCAGTGTGCACCTGGGCAATGAGCAGTTCTTC. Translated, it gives CASSVHLGNEQFF.

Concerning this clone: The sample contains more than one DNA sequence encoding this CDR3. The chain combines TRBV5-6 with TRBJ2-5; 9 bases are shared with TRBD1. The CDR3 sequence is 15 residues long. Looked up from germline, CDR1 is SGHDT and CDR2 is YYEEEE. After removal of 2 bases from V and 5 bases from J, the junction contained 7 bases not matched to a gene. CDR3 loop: CASSFTGQGGETQYF. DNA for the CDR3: TGTGCCAGCAGCTTTACGGGACAGGGCGGGGAGACCCAGTACTTC.

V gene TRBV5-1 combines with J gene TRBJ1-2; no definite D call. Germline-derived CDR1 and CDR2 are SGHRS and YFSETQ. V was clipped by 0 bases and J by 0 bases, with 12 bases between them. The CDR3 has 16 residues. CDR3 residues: CASSLATDGANYGYTF. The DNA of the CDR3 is TGCGCCAGCAGCTTGGCGACGGACGGAGCTAACTATGGCTACACCTTC.

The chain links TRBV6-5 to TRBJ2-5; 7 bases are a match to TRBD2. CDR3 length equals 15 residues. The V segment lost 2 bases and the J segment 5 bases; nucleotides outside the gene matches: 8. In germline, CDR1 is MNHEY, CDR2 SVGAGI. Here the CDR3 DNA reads TGTGCCAGCAGTTACGCCCCTAGCGGCTGGGAGACCCAGTACTTC. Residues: CASSYAPSGWETQYF.

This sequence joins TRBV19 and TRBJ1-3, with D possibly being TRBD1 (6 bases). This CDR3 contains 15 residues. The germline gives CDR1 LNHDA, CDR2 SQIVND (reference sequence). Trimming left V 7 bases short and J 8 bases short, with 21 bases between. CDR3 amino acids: CASTRQARGPDTIYF. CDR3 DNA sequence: TGTGCCAGTACCAGACAGGCCAGGGGACCTGACACCATATATTTT.

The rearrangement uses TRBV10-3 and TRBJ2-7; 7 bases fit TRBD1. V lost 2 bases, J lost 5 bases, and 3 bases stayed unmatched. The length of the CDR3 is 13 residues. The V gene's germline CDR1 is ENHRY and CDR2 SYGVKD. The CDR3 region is CAISEPTGNEQYF. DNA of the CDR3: TGTGCCATCAGTGAGCCGACAGGGAACGAGCAGTACTTC.

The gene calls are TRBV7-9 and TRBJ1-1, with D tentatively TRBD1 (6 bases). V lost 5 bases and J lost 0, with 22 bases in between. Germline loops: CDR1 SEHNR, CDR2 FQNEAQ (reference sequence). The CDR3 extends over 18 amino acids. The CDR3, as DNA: TGTGCCAGCAGCCCATCCGTGGGGGGACACAACTTGAACACTGAAGCTTTCTTT. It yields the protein CASSPSVGGHNLNTEAFF.